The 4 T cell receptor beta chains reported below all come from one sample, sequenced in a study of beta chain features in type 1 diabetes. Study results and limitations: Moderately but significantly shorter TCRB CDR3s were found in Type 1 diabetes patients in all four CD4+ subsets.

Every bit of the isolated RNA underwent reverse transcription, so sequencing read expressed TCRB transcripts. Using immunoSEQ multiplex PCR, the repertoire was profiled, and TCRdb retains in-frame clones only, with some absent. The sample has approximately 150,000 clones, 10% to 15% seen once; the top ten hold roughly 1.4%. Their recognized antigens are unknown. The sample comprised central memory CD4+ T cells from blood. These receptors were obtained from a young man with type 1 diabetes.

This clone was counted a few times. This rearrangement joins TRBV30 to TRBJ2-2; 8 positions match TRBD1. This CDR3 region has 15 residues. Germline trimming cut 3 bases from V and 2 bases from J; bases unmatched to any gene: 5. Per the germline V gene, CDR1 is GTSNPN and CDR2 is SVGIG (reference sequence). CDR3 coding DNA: TGTGCCTGGAGCGGACAGGGCATTAACACCGGGGAGCTGTTTTTT. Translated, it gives CAWSGQGINTGELFF.

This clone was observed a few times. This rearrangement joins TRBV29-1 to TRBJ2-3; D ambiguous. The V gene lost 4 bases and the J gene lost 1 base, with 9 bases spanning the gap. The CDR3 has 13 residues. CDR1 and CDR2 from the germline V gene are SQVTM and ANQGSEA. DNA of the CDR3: TGCAGCGTTGCTCGCTCTGGCACAGATACGCAGTATTTT. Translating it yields CSVARSGTDTQYF.

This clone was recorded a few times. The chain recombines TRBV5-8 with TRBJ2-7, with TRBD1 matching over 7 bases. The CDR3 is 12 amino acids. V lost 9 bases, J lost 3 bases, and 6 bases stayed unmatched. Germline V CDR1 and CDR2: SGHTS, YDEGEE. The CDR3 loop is CANPGQNYEQYF. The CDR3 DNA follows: TGTGCCAACCCGGGACAGAACTACGAGCAGTACTTC.

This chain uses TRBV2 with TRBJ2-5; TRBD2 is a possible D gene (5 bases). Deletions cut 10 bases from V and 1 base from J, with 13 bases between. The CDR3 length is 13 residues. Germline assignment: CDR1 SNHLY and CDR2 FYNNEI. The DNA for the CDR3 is TGTGCCATCCGGAGGACTCCCCAAGAGACCCAGTACTTC. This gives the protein CAIRRTPQETQYF.